This passage covers 14 T cell receptor beta chains from one sample sequenced in a study of neurological immune-mediated disorders. From the 5' RACE reads, TCRdb called clonotypes with MiXCR, one entry per CDR3 protein. In the table there are tens of thousands of distinct CDR3 sequences, more than 15% of which are singletons. The sample comprised PBMCs. These receptors were collected from a woman in her thirties or forties in good health.

This clonotype appeared many times. The CDR3 nucleotides read TGTGCCACCAGTTTCGGATGGGACACTGAAGCTTTCTTT. It specifies CATSFGWDTEAFF. The rearrangement links TRBV15 to TRBJ1-1, with D uncertain. The CDR3 consists of 13 residues. Looked up from germline, CDR1 is LNHNV and CDR2 is YYDKDF (reference sequence). With 6 bases removed from V and 3 bases from J, the gap between germline ends came to 11 bases.

This clonotype appeared many times. The chain has TRBV2 and TRBJ2-7; no reliable D call. Deletions cut 6 bases from V and 5 bases from J, with 14 bases between. Germline V gene lookup returns CDR1 SNHLY and CDR2 FYNNEI. CDR3 length equals 13 residues. The CDR3, as DNA: TGTGCCAGCAGCCTCGCGGCCCCCGACGAGCAGTACGTC. Amino acids: CASSLAAPDEQYV.

The table lists this clonotype with many counts. The CDR3 protein is CASSSRHGQALNTEAFF. For the CDR3, the DNA is TGTGCCAGCAGCTCAAGGCACGGACAGGCCTTGAACACTGAAGCTTTCTTT. This chain connects TRBV6-2 or TRBV6-3 to TRBJ1-1; 7 bases align to TRBD1. Germline assignment: CDR1 MNHEY and CDR2 SVGEGT. With 6 bases clipped from V and 0 bases from J, the junction kept 13 bases outside the gene matches. CDR3 length: 17 residues.

This clonotype was seen repeatedly, ten times or more. This chain connects TRBV6-1 to TRBJ1-4; D gene uncertain. CDR3 size: 15 residues. CDR1 and CDR2 (germline): MNHNS, SASEGT. V was pared by 4 bases and J by 6 bases, with 15 bases between. The CDR3 region is CASSGQPSMDEKLFF. CDR3 DNA: TGTGCCAGCAGTGGGCAGCCCAGTATGGATGAAAAACTGTTTTTT.

In this sample, this clonotype turned up many times. The chain has TRBV20-1 and TRBJ2-3, with TRBD2 matching 13 bases. Trimming removed 5 bases from V and 2 bases from J; junction bases left unmatched: 4. The CDR3 runs 15 residues. The germline V gene has CDR1 DFQATT and CDR2 SNEGSKA (reference sequence). Written as DNA, the CDR3 is TGCAGTGCTTCGGGACTAGCGGGGATCACAGATACGCAGTATTTT. As protein: CSASGLAGITDTQYF.

The rearrangement links TRBV3-1 to TRBJ1-1; the match to TRBD1 covers 7 bases. Germline V lookup: CDR1 LGHDT, CDR2 YNNKEL (reference sequence). This CDR3 spans 16 amino acids. The V segment lost 3 bases and the J segment 4 bases; nucleotides outside the gene matches: 11. The CDR3 nucleotides read TGTGCCAGCAGCCAGAAGGGAGTACAGGGGCCCACTGAAGCTTTCTTT. Amino acid sequence: CASSQKGVQGPTEAFF.

Many counts were recorded for this clonotype. This chain links TRBV7-2 with TRBJ1-5, with a possible D match to TRBD1 (6 bases). CDR1 and CDR2 (germline): SGHTA, FQGNSA. V was clipped by 5 bases and J by 4 bases, with 12 bases between them. The CDR3 loop spans 14 amino acids. DNA of the CDR3: TGTGCCAGCAGCGTCCGCAGGGGAAATCAGCCCCAGCATTTT. It specifies CASSVRRGNQPQHF.

This clonotype appeared many times. V gene TRBV7-3 combines with J gene TRBJ2-3; D is uncertain. Germline V CDR1 and CDR2: SGHTA, FQGTGA. The CDR3 sequence is 13 residues long. V was pared by 8 bases and J by 2 bases, with 11 bases between. The CDR3 loop is CASRRTVTDTQYF. The CDR3 bases are TGTGCCAGCCGGCGGACGGTCACAGATACGCAGTATTTT.

This clonotype was found many times. This chain connects TRBV20-1 to TRBJ1-2; a weak D match, TRBD1 (5 bases). V dropped 2 bases and J dropped 4 bases, with 17 bases sitting between them. Germline V gives CDR1 DFQATT, CDR2 SNEGSKA (reference sequence). The CDR3 spans 15 residues. The CDR3 region is CSARPPGGRGYGYTF. As DNA, the CDR3 is TGCAGTGCTAGACCCCCGGGGGGAAGGGGCTATGGCTACACCTTC.

This clonotype was seen at least ten times. J is TRBJ1-6 and V is TRBV6-5; 8 positions match TRBD1. The CDR3 has 15 residues. V shed 4 bases and J 7 bases; nucleotides not matched to a gene: 6. Germline CDR1 reads MNHEY; CDR2 reads SVGAGI. CDR3 sequence reads: CASSSRTGLNSPLHF. In DNA form, the CDR3 reads TGTGCCAGCAGTTCCAGGACAGGGCTGAATTCACCCCTCCACTTT.

This clonotype was seen repeatedly, ten times or more. The gene calls are TRBV3-1 and TRBJ2-4; D is unclear. The V end lost 4 bases, the J end lost 0 bases, and 10 bases lay between the germline ends. This CDR3 is 15 amino acids long. Germline V gene sequence: CDR1 LGHDT, CDR2 YNNKEL (reference sequence). The CDR3 spells CASSRSQVAKNIQYF. The CDR3 DNA follows: TGTGCCAGCAGCCGTTCTCAGGTAGCCAAAAACATTCAGTACTTC.

This chain connects TRBV7-8 to TRBJ2-3, with 8 nucleotides matching TRBD2. Germline V CDR1 and CDR2: SGHVS, FQNEAQ. The CDR3 is 15 residues long. Trimming cost V 3 bases and J 4 bases; bases outside gene matches: 6. DNA for the CDR3: TGTGCCAGCAGCTTTCGGCGGGAGGAGGCAGATACGCAGTATTTT. Protein sequence: CASSFRREEADTQYF.

This clonotype was recorded at least ten times. Here the CDR3 DNA reads TGCGCCAGCAGTGAAGAGCGGGCCGCCCCTTTAAACACCGGGGAGCTGTTTTTT. Amino acid sequence: CASSEERAAPLNTGELFF. This chain joins TRBV10-1 and TRBJ2-2; perhaps TRBD2 as D (6 bases). Germline assignment: CDR1 WNHNN and CDR2 SYGVQD (reference sequence). The CDR3 contains 18 residues. V lost 3 bases to trimming and J lost 2 bases, with 19 bases between them.

Ten or more counts support this clonotype. This sequence joins TRBV20-1 and TRBJ2-1; D might be TRBD2 (7 bases). CDR3 length equals 14 residues. The germline V gene encodes CDR1 DFQATT and CDR2 SNEGSKA (reference sequence). Trimming shortened V by 3 bases and J by 9 bases, and 18 bases separated the two germline ends. CDR3: CSARAISGGGEQFF. In DNA, the CDR3 is TGCAGTGCTAGGGCGATCTCGGGGGGCGGTGAGCAGTTCTTC.